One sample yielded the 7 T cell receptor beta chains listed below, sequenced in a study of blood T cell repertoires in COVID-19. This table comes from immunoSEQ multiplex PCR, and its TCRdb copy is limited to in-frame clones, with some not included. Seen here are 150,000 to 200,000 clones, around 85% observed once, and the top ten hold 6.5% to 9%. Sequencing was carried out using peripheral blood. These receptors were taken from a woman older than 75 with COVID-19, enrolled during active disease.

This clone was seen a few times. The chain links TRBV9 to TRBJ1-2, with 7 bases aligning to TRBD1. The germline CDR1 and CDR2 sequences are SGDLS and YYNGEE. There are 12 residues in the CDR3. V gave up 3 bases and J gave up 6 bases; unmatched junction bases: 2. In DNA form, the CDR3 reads TGTGCCAGCAGCGCCACAGGGGATGGCTACACCTTC. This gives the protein CASSATGDGYTF.

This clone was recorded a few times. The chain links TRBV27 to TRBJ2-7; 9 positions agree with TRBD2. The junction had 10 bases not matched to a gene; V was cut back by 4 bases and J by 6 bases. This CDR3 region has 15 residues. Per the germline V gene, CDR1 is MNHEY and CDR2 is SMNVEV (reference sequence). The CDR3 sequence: CASSSSGTSYREQYF. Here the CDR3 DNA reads TGTGCCAGCAGTTCGTCCGGGACTAGCTACCGCGAGCAGTACTTC.

The CDR3 reads CASNSRGKEAFF. As DNA, the CDR3 is TGTGCCAGCAACTCGCGGGGTAAGGAAGCTTTCTTT. The gene calls are TRBV7-9 and TRBJ1-1; D not certain. Germline V lookup: CDR1 SEHNR, CDR2 FQNEAQ (reference sequence). V lost 7 bases, J lost 8 bases, and 14 bases lay in between. The CDR3 totals 12 residues. Supplemented by reference TRBV7-9 and TRBJ1-1, the full variable domain reads DTGVSQNPRHKITKRGQNVTFRCDPISEHNRLYWYRQTLGQGPEFLTYFQNEAQLEKSRLLSDRFSAERPKGSFSTLEIQRTEQGDSAMYLCASNSRGKEAFFGQGTRLTVV.

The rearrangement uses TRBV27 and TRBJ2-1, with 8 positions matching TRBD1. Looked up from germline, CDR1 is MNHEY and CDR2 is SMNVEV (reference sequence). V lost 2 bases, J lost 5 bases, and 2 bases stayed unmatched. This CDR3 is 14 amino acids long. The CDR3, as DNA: TGTGCCAGCAGTTTACCAGGGGGCAACAATGAGCAGTTCTTC. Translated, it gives CASSLPGGNNEQFF.

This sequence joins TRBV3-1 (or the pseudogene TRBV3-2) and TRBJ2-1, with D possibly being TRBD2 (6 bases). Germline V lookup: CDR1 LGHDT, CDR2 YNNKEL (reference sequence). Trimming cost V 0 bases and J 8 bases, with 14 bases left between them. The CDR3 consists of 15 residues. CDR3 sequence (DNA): TGTGCCAGCAGCCAAGAAGGGTTCGGACTACATGAGCAGTTCTTC. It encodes CASSQEGFGLHEQFF.

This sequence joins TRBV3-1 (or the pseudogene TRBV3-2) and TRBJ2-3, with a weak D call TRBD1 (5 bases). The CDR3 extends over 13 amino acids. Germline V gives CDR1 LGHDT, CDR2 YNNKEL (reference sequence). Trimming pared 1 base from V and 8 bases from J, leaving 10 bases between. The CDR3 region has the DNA TGTGCCAGCAGCCAAGTCGATAGGGGTACGCAGTATTTT. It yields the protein CASSQVDRGTQYF.

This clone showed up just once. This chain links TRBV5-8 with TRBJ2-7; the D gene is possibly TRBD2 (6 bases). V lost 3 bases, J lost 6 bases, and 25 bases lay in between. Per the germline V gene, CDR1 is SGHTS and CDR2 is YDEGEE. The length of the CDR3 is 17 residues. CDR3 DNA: TGTGCCAGCAGCTCCCGGAGGGTCGGTGGGAGTCCGGGCGAGCAGTACTTC. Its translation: CASSSRRVGGSPGEQYF.